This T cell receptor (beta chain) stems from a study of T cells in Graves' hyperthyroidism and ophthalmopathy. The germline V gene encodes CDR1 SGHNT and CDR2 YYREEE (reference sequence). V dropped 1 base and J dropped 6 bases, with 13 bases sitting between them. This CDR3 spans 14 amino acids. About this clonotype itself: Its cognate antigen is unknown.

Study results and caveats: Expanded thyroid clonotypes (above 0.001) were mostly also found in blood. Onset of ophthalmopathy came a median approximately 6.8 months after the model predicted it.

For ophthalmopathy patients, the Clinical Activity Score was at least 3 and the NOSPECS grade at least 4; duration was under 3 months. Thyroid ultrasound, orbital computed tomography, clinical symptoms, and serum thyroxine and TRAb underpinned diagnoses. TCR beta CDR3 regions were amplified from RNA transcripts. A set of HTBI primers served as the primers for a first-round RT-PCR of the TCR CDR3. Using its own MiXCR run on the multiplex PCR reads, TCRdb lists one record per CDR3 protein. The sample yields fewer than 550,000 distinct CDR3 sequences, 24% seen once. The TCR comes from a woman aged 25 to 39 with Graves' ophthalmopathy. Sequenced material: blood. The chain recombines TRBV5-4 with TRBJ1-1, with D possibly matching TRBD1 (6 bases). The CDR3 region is CASSLKGGGAEAFF. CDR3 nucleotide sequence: TGTGCCAGCAGCTTGAAGGGGGGCGGAGCTGAAGCTTTCTTT.